A single TCR beta chain is shown here with its context. As yet, its antigen is unknown. Nashville, Tennessee was home to all donors, each a Caucasian adult. This entry comes from a study of shared clonotypes between healthy human individuals. Findings of the study overall: Generally, naive subsets came out with larger estimated richness than memory subsets.

V lost 0 bases and J lost 0, with 9 bases in between. Germline lookup yields CDR1 SGHRS and CDR2 YFSETQ. This CDR3 contains 15 residues. Original analysis: ImmunoSEQ only sent back junction sequences with no quality scores, so filtering was done differently. TCRdb's table, derived via immunoSEQ multiplex PCR, lists solely in-frame clones and lacks some. The V and J calls and clone size come from that table; D and trimming were worked out from the DNA. Seen here are about 710,000 clones, approximately 72% observed once, and the top ten hold about 1.7%. The rearrangement joins TRBV5-1 to TRBJ1-1; D is ambiguous. The source material was memory CD4+ T cells sorted from blood. Subset noted: CD45RA-negative fraction. The sequence came from a woman aged 25-40 years in good health. CDR3 in DNA: TGCGCCAGCAGCTTGGGGGCCGTGGTGAACACTGAAGCTTTCTTT. It codes for CASSLGAVVNTEAFF.